One and the same sample provided the 31 T cell receptor beta chains below, sequenced in a study of PD-1 blockade in classical Hodgkin lymphoma. Clones were sequenced by immunoSEQ multiplex PCR, and TCRdb holds only the in-frame ones, with some missing. Found here are 10,000 to 15,000 clones, 90% of them singletons; the top ten hold 0.5%. After autologous stem cell transplantation all patients relapsed, and prior brentuximab vedotin exposure differed between cohorts. Magnetic negative selection was used to purify CD4+ T cells from thawed PBMCs. The sequenced sample was CD4+ T cells from blood, obtained at baseline. The source of these receptors is a human donor with classical Hodgkin lymphoma.

This clone was counted a single time. The germline gene is not matched at one end of the junction; a read error may be the cause. The J gene is TRBJ2-3, the V gene TRBV7-7; no definite D call. Per the germline V gene, CDR1 is SSHAT and CDR2 is FNYEAQ (reference sequence). The CDR3 is 13 residues long. The CDR3: CASSLVPTDTQYF. Written as DNA, the CDR3 is TGTGCTAGCAGCTTAGTACCCACAGATACGCAGTATTTT.

The chain uses TRBV19 and TRBJ1-5; D ambiguous. The CDR3 has 14 residues. Germline CDR1 LNHDA, CDR2 SQIVND (reference sequence). V lost 2 bases and J lost 4, with 9 bases in between. CDR3 in DNA: TGTGCCAGTAGTATATGGCAGCAGAATCAGCCCCAGCATTTT. Translation: CASSIWQQNQPQHF.

J is TRBJ1-6 and V is TRBV10-3; 11 nucleotides match TRBD1. CDR3 length equals 14 residues. Germline V gene lookup returns CDR1 ENHRY and CDR2 SYGVKD. The junction had 2 bases not matched to a gene; V was cut back by 6 bases and J by 7 bases. CDR3 in amino acids: CAIRGDRGNSPLHF. The CDR3 DNA sequence: TGTGCCATCAGGGGGGACAGGGGGAATTCACCCCTCCACTTT.

V and J are TRBV2 and TRBJ2-7; 10 bases are shared with TRBD2. The trim removed 1 base at V and 4 bases at J, leaving 10 bases unmatched. CDR1 is SNHLY and CDR2 is FYNNEI in the germline V gene. The CDR3 has 17 residues. The CDR3 is CASSEDWPSGGTYEQYF. In nucleotides, the CDR3 is TGTGCCAGCAGTGAAGACTGGCCTAGCGGGGGAACTTACGAGCAGTACTTC.

The chain carries TRBV18 and TRBJ2-7; TRBD2 might be the D (5 bases). V lost 4 bases and J lost 2, with 12 bases in between. This CDR3 region has 14 residues. The germline V gene encodes CDR1 KGHSH and CDR2 LQKENI. CDR3 sequence: CASSLAGNTYEQYF. As DNA, the CDR3 is TGTGCCAGCTCACTCGCCGGGAACACCTACGAGCAGTACTTC.

The chain joins TRBV4-1 to TRBJ2-7; 7 nucleotides agree with TRBD1. The V segment lost 5 bases and the J segment 6 bases; nucleotides outside the gene matches: 7. Germline CDR1 reads MGHRA; CDR2 reads YSYEKL. There are 13 residues in the CDR3. This CDR3 reads CASSAQQGREQYF. Here the CDR3 DNA reads TGCGCCAGCAGCGCCCAACAGGGGCGCGAGCAGTACTTC.

V and J are TRBV18 and TRBJ1-5; D possibly corresponds to TRBD1 (5 bases). The V gene lost 2 bases and the J gene lost 3 bases, with 8 bases spanning the gap. This CDR3 is 14 amino acids long. Germline CDR1 is KGHSH and CDR2 is LQKENI. The CDR3 loop is CASSPGAANQPQHF. CDR3 nucleotide sequence: TGTGCCAGCTCACCAGGGGCCGCCAATCAGCCCCAGCATTTT.

The V call is TRBV5-1, the J call TRBJ2-7; 8 positions match TRBD1. With V trimmed by 0 bases and J by 3 bases, 17 bases remained unmatched. There are 19 residues in the CDR3. Germline loops: CDR1 SGHRS, CDR2 YFSETQ. CDR3 amino acids: CASSLAPGAGGTGRYEQYF. CDR3 coding DNA: TGCGCCAGCAGCTTGGCGCCGGGGGCCGGCGGGACAGGTCGCTACGAGCAGTACTTC.

The chain carries TRBV7-9 and TRBJ2-2; D unresolved. Trimming cost V 4 bases and J 4 bases, with 10 bases left between them. This CDR3 has 14 residues. Germline loops: CDR1 SEHNR, CDR2 FQNEAQ (reference sequence). This chain's CDR3 is CASSSPPATGELFF. The CDR3 DNA is TGTGCCAGCAGCTCCCCTCCCGCCACCGGGGAGCTGTTTTTT.

This chain connects TRBV7-9 to TRBJ2-3; 7 nucleotides agree with TRBD1. The V segment lost 3 bases and the J segment 5 bases; nucleotides outside the gene matches: 8. CDR3 length equals 15 residues. CDR1 and CDR2 from the germline V gene are SEHNR and FQNEAQ (reference sequence). The chain's CDR3 is CASSFRQGSVDTQYF. For the CDR3, the DNA is TGTGCCAGCAGCTTTCGACAGGGATCAGTAGATACGCAGTATTTT.

This chain's CDR3 is CASSPILQGAKNIQYF. Here the CDR3 DNA reads TGTGCCAGTAGTCCCATCCTTCAGGGGGCCAAAAACATTCAGTACTTC. The chain joins TRBV19 to TRBJ2-4; a possible D gene is TRBD1 (6 bases). The V gene lost 5 bases and the J gene lost 1 base, with 15 bases spanning the gap. This CDR3 spans 16 amino acids. Per germline, CDR1 LNHDA and CDR2 SQIVND (reference sequence).

The chain joins TRBV28 to TRBJ2-3; no clear D. The CDR3 length is 15 residues. V dropped 2 bases and J dropped 4 bases, with 13 bases sitting between them. Germline V CDR1 and CDR2: MDHEN, SYDVKM. This chain's CDR3 is CASSLRPWVPDTQYF. The CDR3 bases are TGTGCCAGCAGTTTAAGGCCCTGGGTCCCAGATACGCAGTATTTT.

The rearrangement links TRBV7-9 to TRBJ1-5; the match to TRBD1 covers 7 bases. Germline CDR1 reads SEHNR; CDR2 reads FQNEAQ (reference sequence). Trimming at V came to 5 bases and at J to 3 bases, leaving 4 bases not matched to a gene. This CDR3 region has 14 residues. CDR3 region: CASSRGQHNQPQHF. Here the CDR3 DNA reads TGTGCCAGCAGCCGGGGACAGCACAATCAGCCCCAGCATTTT.

CDR3 region: CASSLVEGNTEAFF. The CDR3 region has the DNA TGTGCCAGCAGCTTGGTGGAAGGGAACACTGAAGCTTTCTTT. This chain connects TRBV5-4 to TRBJ1-1; D is ambiguous. The CDR3 loop spans 14 amino acids. Deletions cut 0 bases from V and 1 base from J, with 7 bases between. Germline V CDR1 and CDR2: SGHNT, YYREEE (reference sequence).

This chain connects TRBV6-1 to TRBJ1-5; D remains unclear. The CDR3 has 12 amino acids. Germline V gene data show CDR1 as MNHNS and CDR2 as SASEGT. The ends were cut back, 5 bases at V and 7 bases at J, with 9 bases in the middle. The CDR3 reads CASSTGSQPQHF. The CDR3 DNA is TGTGCCAGCAGTACGGGTAGCCAGCCCCAGCATTTT.

The genes are TRBV2 and TRBJ2-4, with D maybe TRBD1 (5 bases). The germline CDR1 and CDR2 sequences are SNHLY and FYNNEI. The CDR3 loop spans 14 amino acids. The germline V and J ends were trimmed by 6 bases and 1 base, with 10 bases remaining between them. The CDR3, as DNA: TGTGCCAGCAGGGACACCCTGGCCAAAAACATTCAGTACTTC. Protein sequence: CASRDTLAKNIQYF.

V and J are TRBV11-2 and TRBJ1-3; D unclear. The germline V gene encodes CDR1 SGHAT and CDR2 FQNNGV. Trimming stripped 4 bases from V and 0 bases from J, with 4 bases between. The CDR3 runs to 13 residues. CDR3 sequence: CASSSSSGNTIYF. DNA for the CDR3: TGTGCCAGCAGCTCCTCCTCTGGAAACACCATATATTTT.

The chain recombines TRBV12-2 with TRBJ2-7; the D call of TRBD2 is as the table states it, not checked on the DNA. TRBV12-2 is deemed a pseudogene. This CDR3 region has 15 residues. CDR3 bases: TGTGCAAGTCGCTTAACCCTAGCGGGGTCTTACGAGCAGTACTTC. As protein: CASRLTLAGSYEQYF.

The V call is TRBV7-9, the J call TRBJ2-3; the match to TRBD1 covers 7 bases. The germline V gene has CDR1 SEHNR and CDR2 FQNEAQ (reference sequence). J gave up 4 bases and V 1 base, and 8 bases lay outside the gene matches. This CDR3 is 16 amino acids long. The CDR3 sequence: CASSLETGIISDTQYF. DNA for the CDR3: TGTGCCAGCAGCTTAGAGACAGGGATAATATCAGATACGCAGTATTTT.

CDR3 protein: CASSADRGTDTQYF. The CDR3 region has the DNA TGTGCCAGCAGTGCCGACAGGGGCACAGATACGCAGTATTTT. The chain combines TRBV2 with TRBJ2-3; 7 bases map to TRBD1. V was pared by 4 bases and J by 1 base, with 2 bases of the junction left unmatched. The CDR3 spans 14 residues. From germline, CDR1 is SNHLY and CDR2 FYNNEI.

J is TRBJ1-2 and V is TRBV28, with 9 bases lining up with TRBD1. CDR1 MDHEN and CDR2 SYDVKM come from the germline V gene. The V segment lost 8 bases and the J segment 3 bases; nucleotides outside the gene matches: 4. CDR3 length equals 13 residues. The CDR3 reads CASGTGPDYGYTF. In DNA form, the CDR3 reads TGTGCCAGCGGGACAGGGCCCGACTATGGCTACACCTTC.

The gene calls are TRBV5-1 and TRBJ2-5; the match to TRBD1 covers 7 bases. The CDR3 covers 16 residues. The junction had 11 bases not matched to a gene; V was cut back by 4 bases and J by 2 bases. Per the germline V gene, CDR1 is SGHRS and CDR2 is YFSETQ. In DNA form, the CDR3 reads TGCGCCAGCAGCAACCTACAGGGGTTGGGGCAAGAGACCCAGTACTTC. It is translated as CASSNLQGLGQETQYF.

This chain links TRBV11-2 with TRBJ1-3; D possibly corresponds to TRBD1 (6 bases). Trimming pared 4 bases from V and 0 bases from J, leaving 13 bases between. The CDR3 length is 16 residues. The germline CDR1 and CDR2 sequences are SGHAT and FQNNGV. The CDR3 loop reads CASSYHRALSGNTIYF. The CDR3 region has the DNA TGTGCCAGCAGCTACCACAGGGCCCTCTCTGGAAACACCATATATTTT. Based on the CDR3 plus reference TRBV11-2 and TRBJ1-3, the full variable domain is EAGVAQSPRYKIIEKRQSVAFWCNPISGHATLYWYQQILGQGPKLLIQFQNNGVVDDSQLPKDRFSAERLKGVDSTLKIQPAKLEDSAVYLCASSYHRALSGNTIYFGEGSWLTVV.

The V gene is TRBV28, the J gene TRBJ2-3; no clear D gene. V lost 6 bases to trimming and J lost 6 bases, with 13 bases between them. Germline loops: CDR1 MDHEN, CDR2 SYDVKM. The CDR3 consists of 13 residues. The CDR3 loop is CASSQIRRDTQYF. The DNA of the CDR3 is TGTGCCAGCAGCCAAATAAGAAGGGATACGCAGTATTTT.

The V call is TRBV23-1, the J call TRBJ1-2, with D possibly being TRBD1 (5 bases). TRBV23-1 is filed as an ORF, its function uncertain. The CDR3 is made up of 17 amino acids. The V and J ends lost 0 bases and 4 bases respectively, with 18 bases between them. The CDR3 protein is CASSQSRLKEGSYGYTF. For the CDR3, the DNA is TGCGCCAGCAGTCAATCGAGACTCAAGGAGGGGAGCTATGGCTACACCTTC.

CDR3 sequence reads: CASSQDSGRAEYEQYF. Here the CDR3 DNA reads TGTGCCAGCAGCCAAGATAGCGGGAGGGCGGAATACGAGCAGTACTTC. The V call is TRBV4-2, the J call TRBJ2-7; 11 nucleotides align to TRBD2. This CDR3 spans 16 amino acids. Germline V lookup: CDR1 LGHNA, CDR2 YNFKEQ. J gave up 4 bases and V 0 bases, and 5 bases lay outside the gene matches.

The V gene is TRBV19, the J gene TRBJ1-1; D is uncertain. V shed 2 bases and J shed 3 bases, with 7 bases lying between them. This CDR3 spans 13 amino acids. Germline V CDR1 and CDR2: LNHDA, SQIVND (reference sequence). The CDR3 region is CASSILGYTEAFF. Here the CDR3 DNA reads TGTGCCAGTAGTATATTGGGTTACACTGAAGCTTTCTTT.

The rearrangement links TRBV6-1 to TRBJ1-5; D uncertain. The CDR3 is 14 residues long. V gave up 4 bases and J gave up 0 bases, with 7 bases separating them. The germline V gene has CDR1 MNHNS and CDR2 SASEGT. CDR3 loop: CASSASGSNQPQHF. The CDR3 DNA reads as TGTGCCAGCAGTGCCTCAGGTAGCAATCAGCCCCAGCATTTT.

A few counts support this clone. This chain links TRBV18 with TRBJ1-2; D may be TRBD1 (6 bases). This CDR3 region has 11 residues. V was cut by 5 bases and J by 7 bases, with 8 bases left in between. Per the germline V gene, CDR1 is KGHSH and CDR2 is LQKENI. The CDR3: CASSTGTGYTF. The CDR3 DNA follows: TGTGCCAGCTCAACAGGGACTGGCTACACCTTC. Based on the CDR3 plus reference TRBV18 and TRBJ1-2, the full variable domain is NAGVMQNPRHLVRRRGQEARLRCSPMKGHSHVYWYRQLPEEGLKFMVYLQKENIIDESGMPKERFSAEFPKEGPSILRIQQVVRGDSAAYFCASSTGTGYTFGSGTRLTVV.

The chain employs TRBV14 and TRBJ2-1; D possibly corresponds to TRBD2 (5 bases). The V end was cut by 5 bases, the J end by 0 bases, with 8 bases between. This CDR3 has 14 amino acids. CDR1 SGHDN and CDR2 FVKESK come from the germline V gene. The CDR3 DNA sequence: TGTGCCAGCAGCTCAGCGGCCTCCTACAATGAGCAGTTCTTC. As protein: CASSSAASYNEQFF. The full variable domain, rest sourced from reference TRBV14 and TRBJ2-1, is EAGVTQFPSHSVIEKGQTVTLRCDPISGHDNLYWYRRVMGKEIKFLLHFVKESKQDESGMPNNRFLAERTGGTYSTLKVQPAELEDSGVYFCASSSAASYNEQFFGPGTRLTVL.

The rearrangement links TRBV2 to TRBJ1-4; 7 nucleotides line up with TRBD1. The V segment lost 6 bases and the J segment 5 bases; nucleotides outside the gene matches: 9. The germline gives CDR1 SNHLY, CDR2 FYNNEI. This CDR3 has 15 amino acids. The CDR3 coding sequence is TGTGCCAGCAGGGGGTGGGGGACAGTAAATGAAAAACTGTTTTTT. Residues: CASRGWGTVNEKLFF.